Listed here are 24 T cell receptor beta chains from one sample, sequenced in a study of T cell responses to AZD1222 COVID-19 vaccine. The method was immunoSEQ multiplex PCR; TCRdb's version includes in-frame clones alone and lacks a portion of them. This table has 150,000 or so clones, around 88% appearing once. Sequenced material: peripheral blood, taken on day 0 of AZD1222 vaccination. Receptor source: an adult in good health.

V gene TRBV7-6 combines with J gene TRBJ2-3; 8 bases map to TRBD2. V lost 4 bases and J lost 8; bases outside the gene matches: 11. The CDR3 is made up of 15 amino acids. Germline V CDR1 and CDR2: SGHVS, FNYEAQ. The CDR3 DNA reads TGTGCCAGCAGCTCCGGTAGCGGGACTGAGGGTACGCAGTATTTT. Translating it yields CASSSGSGTEGTQYF. The full variable domain, in which reference TRBV7-6 and TRBJ2-3 provide the parts outside the CDR3, is GAGVSQSPRYKVTKRGQDVALRCDPISGHVSLYWYRQALGQGPEFLTYFNYEAQQDKSGLPNDRFSAERPEGSISTLTIQRTEQRDSAMYRCASSSGSGTEGTQYFGPGTRLTVL.

V usage is TRBV5-6 and J usage is TRBJ1-1; 7 bases are shared with TRBD1. Unmatched junction bases numbered 10, after V lost 1 base and J lost 1 base. Germline V lookup: CDR1 SGHDT, CDR2 YYEEEE. CDR3 length equals 17 residues. CDR3 nucleotide sequence: TGTGCCAGCAGCTTGACCAGGGGGAAAGGAAGGAACACTGAAGCTTTCTTT. Translating it yields CASSLTRGKGRNTEAFF.

V is TRBV5-5 and J is TRBJ2-5; D call uncertain. CDR3 length: 13 residues. V dropped 2 bases and J dropped 5 bases, with 10 bases sitting between them. CDR1 and CDR2 from the germline V gene are SGHKS and YYEKEE (reference sequence). The CDR3 sequence is CASSFPPWETQYF. In DNA form, the CDR3 reads TGTGCCAGCAGCTTTCCCCCCTGGGAGACCCAGTACTTC. Filled out from reference TRBV5-5 and TRBJ2-5, the complete variable domain reads DAGVTQSPTHLIKTRGQQVTLRCSPISGHKSVSWYQQVLGQGPQFIFQYYEKEERGRGNFPDRFSARQFPNYSSELNVNALLLGDSALYLCASSFPPWETQYFGPGTRLLVL.

This clone was detected once. This chain uses TRBV4-1 with TRBJ1-5; perhaps TRBD1 as D (5 bases). This CDR3 has 16 residues. The germline gives CDR1 MGHRA, CDR2 YSYEKL. V was shortened by 1 base and J by 6 bases, with 16 bases between the two germline ends. The CDR3 bases are TGCGCCAGCAGCCAAGGGCAGGGTACGTCTCCTCAGCCCCAGCATTTT. Translation gives CASSQGQGTSPQPQHF.

This chain links TRBV13 with TRBJ2-1, with D possibly called TRBD1 or TRBD2 (5 bases each). V was shortened by 3 bases and J by 4 bases, with 13 bases between the two germline ends. The CDR3 runs 15 residues. Germline CDR1 PRHDT, CDR2 FYEKMQ (reference sequence). CDR3 protein: CASSFGAAGYNEQFF. In DNA, the CDR3 is TGTGCCAGCAGCTTTGGGGCGGCGGGTTACAATGAGCAGTTCTTC. The full variable domain, in which reference TRBV13 and TRBJ2-1 provide the parts outside the CDR3, is AAGVIQSPRHLIKEKRETATLKCYPIPRHDTVYWYQQGPGQDPQFLISFYEKMQSDKGSIPDRFSAQQFSDYHSELNMSSLELGDSALYFCASSFGAAGYNEQFFGPGTRLTVL.

The chain recombines TRBV24-1 with TRBJ2-1; D possibly corresponds to TRBD2 (7 bases). This CDR3 has 15 residues. Germline V CDR1 and CDR2: KGHDR, SFDVKD. Trimming took 6 bases from V and 6 from J, leaving 17 bases between them. The CDR3 nucleotides read TGTGCCACCAGTAAACAGGCGGGGGCCCTCAATGAGCAGTTCTTC. Translating it yields CATSKQAGALNEQFF.

CDR3 loop: CASSYGTGNQPQHF. DNA for the CDR3: TGTGCCAGCAGTTATGGGACAGGGAATCAGCCCCAGCATTTT. This sequence joins TRBV28 and TRBJ1-5, with 9 bases matching TRBD1. Looked up from germline, CDR1 is MDHEN and CDR2 is SYDVKM. The CDR3 extends over 14 amino acids. Losses at the gene ends were 4 bases for V and 4 bases for J; bases not matched to a gene: 2.

The rearrangement links TRBV3-1 (or the pseudogene TRBV3-2) to TRBJ2-3; D could derive from TRBD1 or TRBD2 (5 bases each). Germline lookup yields CDR1 LGHDT and CDR2 YNNKEL (reference sequence). V was trimmed by 8 bases and J by 0 bases, leaving 15 bases between them. The CDR3 spans 15 residues. CDR3 region: CASGKGTLSTDTQYF. CDR3 DNA: TGTGCCAGCGGAAAAGGGACCCTTAGCACAGATACGCAGTATTTT.

The chain's CDR3 is CASSQAVPGSAGELFF. In DNA, the CDR3 is TGTGCCAGCAGCCAAGCGGTCCCGGGATCAGCCGGGGAGCTGTTTTTT. The chain has TRBV7-3 and TRBJ2-2, with D tentatively TRBD2 (5 bases). This CDR3 contains 16 residues. The germline V gene encodes CDR1 SGHTA and CDR2 FQGTGA. Trimming removed 5 bases at V and 6 bases at J, with 19 bases between.

V is TRBV30 and J is TRBJ2-1, with 11 nucleotides matching TRBD2. There are 15 residues in the CDR3. Germline CDR1 reads GTSNPN; CDR2 reads SVGIG (reference sequence). Trimming at V came to 2 bases and at J to 6 bases, leaving 6 bases not matched to a gene. The CDR3 DNA reads TGTGCCTGGAGTCTCGGAACTAGCGGGAGCAATGAGCAGTTCTTC. It specifies CAWSLGTSGSNEQFF.

The rearrangement uses TRBV6-5 and TRBJ1-2; D might be TRBD1 (5 bases). Looked up from germline, CDR1 is MNHEY and CDR2 is SVGAGI. V lost 0 bases to trimming and J lost 7 bases, with 12 bases between them. The CDR3 is 14 amino acids. This CDR3 is CASSYSAGFGGYTF. CDR3 nucleotides: TGTGCCAGCAGTTACTCGGCAGGGTTTGGTGGCTACACCTTC.

The CDR3 DNA reads TGTGCCAGTAGCCTTGATACAGGCCGCCCTACTGAAGCTTTCTTT. The encoded protein is CASSLDTGRPTEAFF. This chain connects TRBV19 to TRBJ1-1; the D gene is possibly TRBD1 (5 bases). Looked up from germline, CDR1 is LNHDA and CDR2 is SQIVND (reference sequence). CDR3 length equals 15 residues. The germline V and J ends were trimmed by 6 bases and 5 bases, with 19 bases remaining between them.

V is TRBV5-4 and J is TRBJ2-1; TRBD1 matches 7 bases. With V trimmed by 4 bases and J by 0 bases, 13 bases remained unmatched. CDR1 and CDR2 from the germline V gene are SGHNT and YYREEE (reference sequence). This CDR3 comprises 18 residues. Written as DNA, the CDR3 is TGTGCCAGCAGCCGGACAGGAGCACCCGATCACTCCTACAATGAGCAGTTCTTC. This gives the protein CASSRTGAPDHSYNEQFF.

This chain links TRBV5-4 with TRBJ2-5, with 9 bases aligning to TRBD1. CDR3 length: 15 amino acids. Germline trimming cut 4 bases from V and 4 bases from J; bases unmatched to any gene: 8. Per the germline V gene, CDR1 is SGHNT and CDR2 is YYREEE (reference sequence). The CDR3 here is CASSLRTGDVETQYF. In DNA, the CDR3 is TGTGCCAGCAGCCTAAGGACAGGGGATGTAGAGACCCAGTACTTC.

This chain connects TRBV7-6 to TRBJ2-7; 9 bases are a match to TRBD2. J gave up 6 bases and V 1 base, and 10 bases lay outside the gene matches. Germline V CDR1 and CDR2: SGHVS, FNYEAQ. This CDR3 has 16 amino acids. CDR3 DNA sequence: TGTGCCAGCAGCTTAGGCGTGGCGGGAGGGCAAGGCGAGCAGTACTTC. Its protein product is CASSLGVAGGQGEQYF.

This rearrangement joins TRBV18 to TRBJ2-7; possible D gene TRBD2, 6 bases. The CDR3 spans 16 residues. V was cut by 3 bases and J by 8 bases, with 23 bases left in between. Germline assignment: CDR1 KGHSH and CDR2 LQKENI. CDR3 nucleotides: TGTGCCAGCTCACCTACCCCCCCGGGAGTGGCTACGAAGCAGTACTTC. It is translated as CASSPTPPGVATKQYF.

This clone appeared once. This chain links TRBV25-1 with TRBJ2-5; 11 positions agree with TRBD1. Germline V gene lookup returns CDR1 MGHDK and CDR2 SYGVNS. This CDR3 has 15 amino acids. V shed 4 bases, J shed 0 bases, and the junction held 1 base outside the gene matches. The CDR3 is CASSGDRGYQETQYF. Here the CDR3 DNA reads TGTGCCAGCAGTGGGGACAGGGGGTACCAAGAGACCCAGTACTTC.

The chain carries TRBV11-2 and TRBJ1-5; weak D call: TRBD1 (6 bases). The CDR3 consists of 15 residues. The V gene lost 0 bases and the J gene lost 5 bases, with 11 bases spanning the gap. Germline values: CDR1 SGHAT, CDR2 FQNNGV. CDR3 nucleotide sequence: TGTGCCAGCAGCTTAGATCCGGGGGGCGATCAGCCCCAGCATTTT. This translates into CASSLDPGGDQPQHF.

The chain has TRBV4-3 and TRBJ1-1; the D is unclear. V shed 4 bases and J shed 0 bases, with 6 bases lying between them. Germline V gene data show CDR1 as LGHNA and CDR2 as YSLEER. The CDR3 has 13 amino acids. CDR3 region: CASSLTVNTEAFF. The CDR3 DNA reads as TGCGCCAGCAGCCTTACAGTGAACACTGAAGCTTTCTTT.

As for this clone: This specimen includes other DNA sequences encoding the same CDR3. V is TRBV9 and J is TRBJ1-1; perhaps TRBD1 as D (5 bases). The CDR3 totals 13 residues. Germline V lookup: CDR1 SGDLS, CDR2 YYNGEE. V was shortened by 0 bases and J by 4 bases, with 7 bases between the two germline ends. The CDR3 sequence: CASSVGGTTEAFF. CDR3 DNA: TGTGCCAGCAGCGTAGGGGGCACCACTGAAGCTTTCTTT.

The V and J genes are TRBV11-3 and TRBJ1-5, with D tentatively TRBD1 (5 bases). Germline V CDR1 and CDR2: SGHNT, YENEEA. Trimming stripped 0 bases from V and 6 bases from J, with 6 bases between. CDR3 length: 13 amino acids. CDR3 DNA sequence: TGTGCCAGCAGCTTAGATCAGGGTCAGCCCCAGCATTTT. It specifies CASSLDQGQPQHF.

The genes are TRBV7-2 and TRBJ2-7; possible D gene TRBD2, 6 bases. The V end lost 0 bases, the J end lost 6 bases, and 12 bases lay between the germline ends. Germline V gives CDR1 SGHTA, CDR2 FQGNSA. CDR3 size: 14 residues. CDR3 sequence: CASSLAQVGGEQYF. The CDR3 DNA follows: TGTGCCAGCAGCTTAGCTCAAGTGGGGGGCGAGCAGTACTTC.

In its sample, this clone was seen once. This rearrangement joins TRBV5-6 to TRBJ2-7; a weak D match, TRBD1 (6 bases). Germline CDR1 reads SGHDT; CDR2 reads YYEEEE. V dropped 4 bases and J dropped 1 base, with 15 bases sitting between them. The CDR3 runs 15 residues. The CDR3 DNA reads TGTGCCAGCAGCGCCGTACAGGGCGTGTCCTACGAGCAGTACTTC. Translated: CASSAVQGVSYEQYF.

This chain uses TRBV27 with TRBJ2-1; tentatively, D is TRBD2 (6 bases). The CDR3 has 14 amino acids. Germline CDR1 and CDR2: MNHEY and SMNVEV (reference sequence). Deletions cut 3 bases from V and 10 bases from J, with 16 bases between. The CDR3 is CASSFFGGAGEQFF. CDR3 nucleotides: TGTGCCAGCAGTTTTTTCGGAGGGGCCGGAGAGCAGTTCTTC.